The 25 T cell receptor beta chains given below trace back to one sample, sequenced in a study of cytomegalovirus exposure and HLA in healthy donors (TCRdb year 2017). Libraries were made using the immunoSEQ multiplex PCR assay. For the multiplex PCR, a mixture combining 60 forward primers for TCR Vbeta segments and 13 reverse primers for TCR Jbeta segments was used. Drawn from immuneACCESS, this table holds only the in-frame rearrangements with V and J called that TCRdb kept. Clones are partly lost; checked studies trace under half to an unresolved V gene and leave the rest unexplained. The sample profile shows under 300,000 clones; over 90% of them were found once. The ten largest clones represent approximately 1.5% of the sample. The sample was PBMCs. The source is a girl under 10 years old in good health and CMV-seronegative.

V is TRBV10-2 and J is TRBJ2-7, with D tentatively TRBD2 (5 bases). The CDR3 runs 12 residues. Germline CDR1 WSHSY, CDR2 SAAADI. The V end was cut by 7 bases, the J end by 3 bases, with 10 bases between. The CDR3 DNA reads TGCGCCAGCACTGGACTGGTCTACGAGCAGTACTTC. The encoded protein is CASTGLVYEQYF.

The chain recombines TRBV6-1 with TRBJ2-7; 10 nucleotides align to TRBD2. This CDR3 has 15 residues. Germline V gene data show CDR1 as MNHNS and CDR2 as SASEGT. Trimming cost V 6 bases and J 5 bases; bases outside gene matches: 10. The DNA for the CDR3 is TGTGCCAGCAGGAGATTCACCGGGACTAGCGACGAGCAGTACTTC. Translated, it gives CASRRFTGTSDEQYF.

This chain links TRBV27 with TRBJ2-7; D not resolved. The CDR3 totals 14 residues. CDR1 is MNHEY and CDR2 is SMNVEV in the germline V gene (reference sequence). V was pared by 7 bases and J by 7 bases, with 20 bases between. CDR3 region: CASNGGLNTLEQYF. DNA of the CDR3: TGTGCCAGCAACGGCGGTCTTAACACCCTGGAGCAGTACTTC.

Here the CDR3 reads CASSARLGGGTEGNTIYF. CDR3 nucleotide sequence: TGTGCCAGCAGCGCGCGCCTCGGGGGCGGGACAGAGGGAAACACCATATATTTT. The chain has TRBV9 and TRBJ1-3; 7 bases agree with TRBD1. CDR3 length: 18 residues. Trimming took 3 bases from V and 4 from J; bases not matched to a gene: 16. CDR1 is SGDLS and CDR2 is YYNGEE in the germline V gene.

This chain joins TRBV13 and TRBJ2-7, with 8 nucleotides matching TRBD2. J lost 3 bases, V lost 5 bases, and 6 bases had no gene match. This CDR3 contains 14 residues. Germline loops: CDR1 PRHDT, CDR2 FYEKMQ (reference sequence). The CDR3 loop reads CASSPRGVVYEQYF. The CDR3 bases are TGTGCCAGCAGCCCGCGGGGGGTCGTCTACGAGCAGTACTTC.

V and J are TRBV6-6 and TRBJ1-5; no firm D call. The V gene's germline CDR1 is MNHNY and CDR2 SVGAGI (reference sequence). The length of the CDR3 is 13 residues. V was clipped by 6 bases and J by 5 bases, with 11 bases between them. CDR3 region: CASSPGEDQPQHF. In DNA, the CDR3 is TGTGCCAGCAGCCCCGGGGAGGATCAGCCCCAGCATTTT.

The chain employs TRBV5-1 and TRBJ1-3, with D maybe TRBD1 (6 bases). Per the germline V gene, CDR1 is SGHRS and CDR2 is YFSETQ. The CDR3 runs to 17 residues. Trimming removed 4 bases from V and 0 bases from J, with 17 bases in between. The CDR3 is CASSPQGPLLSGNTIYF. CDR3 coding DNA: TGCGCCAGCAGCCCACAGGGCCCGCTGCTCTCTGGAAACACCATATATTTT.

The chain employs TRBV19 and TRBJ1-1; TRBD1 matches 11 bases. V trimming: 5 bases; J trimming: 6 bases; junction bases outside the gene matches: 11. The length of the CDR3 is 16 residues. The germline gives CDR1 LNHDA, CDR2 SQIVND (reference sequence). The CDR3 region has the DNA TGTGCCAGTAGTGTCCGGACAGGGGGCGACGGACCTGAAGCTTTCTTT. Its protein product is CASSVRTGGDGPEAFF. The complete variable domain, with remaining parts taken from reference TRBV19 and TRBJ1-1, reads DGGITQSPKYLFRKEGQNVTLSCEQNLNHDAMYWYRQDPGQGLRLIYYSQIVNDFQKGDIAEGYSVSREKKESFPLTVTSAQKNPTAFYLCASSVRTGGDGPEAFFGQGTRLTVV.

The chain employs TRBV6-5 and TRBJ2-7, with TRBD2 identical over 11 bases. Germline V lookup: CDR1 MNHEY, CDR2 SVGAGI. With V trimmed by 1 base and J by 4 bases, 3 bases remained unmatched. This CDR3 has 15 amino acids. In DNA form, the CDR3 reads TGTGCCAGCAGTTACTTCACTAGCGGGGGTTACGAGCAGTACTTC. Protein: CASSYFTSGGYEQYF.

The chain couples TRBV2 to TRBJ1-4; 10 bases match TRBD1. J lost 8 bases, V lost 5 bases, and 8 bases had no gene match. Germline assignment: CDR1 SNHLY and CDR2 FYNNEI. The CDR3 sequence is 15 residues long. CDR3: CASSRGTGVGEKLFF. The CDR3 DNA sequence: TGTGCCAGCAGTCGAGGGACAGGGGTAGGGGAAAAACTGTTTTTT. The full variable domain, completed using reference TRBV2 and TRBJ1-4, is EPEVTQTPSHQVTQMGQEVILRCVPISNHLYFYWYRQILGQKVEFLVSFYNNEISEKSEIFDDQFSVERPDGSNFTLKIRSTKLEDSAMYFCASSRGTGVGEKLFFGSGTQLSVL.

V is TRBV2 and J is TRBJ2-5; 9 nucleotides match TRBD2. V lost 5 bases to trimming and J lost 5 bases; unmatched junction nucleotides: 6. The CDR3 is 14 residues long. Germline CDR1 reads SNHLY; CDR2 reads FYNNEI. CDR3 residues: CASSSGLASETQYF. In DNA form, the CDR3 reads TGTGCCAGCAGTTCGGGACTAGCTTCGGAGACCCAGTACTTC.

This clone was picked up one time. J is TRBJ1-4 and V is TRBV2, with TRBD1 matching over 7 bases. This CDR3 region has 14 residues. In germline, CDR1 is SNHLY, CDR2 FYNNEI. V lost 4 bases, J lost 5 bases, and 4 bases stayed unmatched. CDR3 protein: CASSGGTENEKLFF. In nucleotides, the CDR3 is TGTGCCAGCAGTGGGGGGACAGAGAATGAAAAACTGTTTTTT.

The chain is built from TRBV4-2 and TRBJ2-2; 8 bases line up with TRBD2. The CDR3 is made up of 18 amino acids. V dropped 4 bases and J dropped 2; count of bases not matched to a gene: 12. The germline V gene encodes CDR1 LGHNA and CDR2 YNFKEQ. The CDR3 protein is CASSPSREVAGNTGELFF. In DNA, the CDR3 is TGTGCCAGCAGCCCGTCGCGGGAAGTAGCGGGAAACACCGGGGAGCTGTTTTTT.

The gene calls are TRBV30 and TRBJ1-6; perhaps TRBD1 as D (5 bases). Looked up from germline, CDR1 is GTSNPN and CDR2 is SVGIG (reference sequence). The V and J ends lost 5 bases and 4 bases respectively, with 9 bases between them. The CDR3 is made up of 13 amino acids. For the CDR3, the DNA is TGTGCCTGGTCCGGGGGTTATAATTCACCCCTCCACTTT. Its translation is CAWSGGYNSPLHF.

V is TRBV10-1 and J is TRBJ1-2, with D unclear. Per the germline V gene, CDR1 is WNHNN and CDR2 is SYGVQD (reference sequence). V was clipped by 4 bases and J by 7 bases, with 16 bases between them. The CDR3 is made up of 14 amino acids. Written as DNA, the CDR3 is TGCGCCAGCAGTGCGGGGTTGGATCTTAGTGGCTACACCTTC. It translates to CASSAGLDLSGYTF.

This rearrangement joins TRBV5-1 to TRBJ1-4; 10 bases map to TRBD1. CDR1 is SGHRS, CDR2 YFSETQ, per germline. Unmatched junction bases numbered 6, after V lost 4 bases and J lost 0 bases. The CDR3 totals 17 residues. The CDR3: CASSPGQGIATNEKLFF. The DNA of the CDR3 is TGCGCCAGCAGCCCGGGACAGGGGATCGCAACTAATGAAAAACTGTTTTTT.

CDR3 loop: CASQGSGILYNSPLHF. In DNA form, the CDR3 reads TGTGCCAGCCAGGGATCCGGTATTCTCTATAATTCACCCCTCCACTTT. The chain joins TRBV2 to TRBJ1-6, with D perhaps matching TRBD1 (5 bases). The CDR3 spans 16 residues. The germline CDR1 and CDR2 sequences are SNHLY and FYNNEI. Trimming took 8 bases from V and 3 from J, leaving 17 bases between them.

The chain couples TRBV7-2 to TRBJ1-2; no clear D gene. V lost 6 bases, J lost 6 bases, and 11 bases lay in between. CDR1 SGHTA and CDR2 FQGNSA come from the germline V gene. The CDR3 sequence is 12 residues long. The DNA of the CDR3 is TGTGCCAGCAGATTGACGGGAGATGGCTACACCTTC. Amino acid sequence: CASRLTGDGYTF.

A word on this clone: One end of the junction fails to match germline, which may point to a read error. V is TRBV6-1 and J is TRBJ2-7; D is uncertain. The CDR3 has 11 residues. Germline V gene sequence: CDR1 MNHNS, CDR2 SASEGT. The CDR3 bases are TGTGCCAGCAGTGAGGGCGCAGCTCCAGTATTC. It codes for CASSEGAAPVF.

V usage is TRBV15 and J usage is TRBJ2-3; D might be TRBD2 (6 bases). The CDR3 sequence is 14 residues long. V lost 4 bases to trimming and J lost 0 bases, with 8 bases between them. The germline gives CDR1 LNHNV, CDR2 YYDKDF (reference sequence). The CDR3 sequence: CATSTSGSTDTQYF. CDR3 in DNA: TGTGCCACCAGCACCAGCGGGAGCACAGATACGCAGTATTTT.

The chain links TRBV10-2 to TRBJ2-2; 8 bases map to TRBD2. After removal of 3 bases from V and 0 bases from J, the junction contained 9 bases not matched to a gene. Germline loops: CDR1 WSHSY, CDR2 SAAADI. The CDR3 runs 18 residues. The CDR3 loop is CASSDPLGLASNTGELFF. For the CDR3, the DNA is TGCGCCAGCAGTGACCCCCTCGGACTAGCCTCGAACACCGGGGAGCTGTTTTTT.

The rearrangement joins TRBV28 to TRBJ2-7; 7 bases are a match to TRBD1. The V segment lost 4 bases and the J segment 1 base; nucleotides outside the gene matches: 4. The CDR3 consists of 14 residues. Germline V gene data show CDR1 as MDHEN and CDR2 as SYDVKM. CDR3 in amino acids: CASSSRDRSYEQYF. Written as DNA, the CDR3 is TGTGCCAGCAGTTCCCGGGACAGATCCTACGAGCAGTACTTC.

This chain uses TRBV10-3 with TRBJ1-5; 8 nucleotides align to TRBD1. Germline V gene sequence: CDR1 ENHRY, CDR2 SYGVKD. CDR3 length equals 15 residues. Germline trimming cut 2 bases from V and 6 bases from J; bases unmatched to any gene: 6. CDR3 sequence: CAISEAGGWSQPQHF. The CDR3 DNA reads as TGTGCCATCAGTGAGGCAGGGGGCTGGAGTCAGCCCCAGCATTTT.

The rearrangement joins TRBV5-4 to TRBJ2-7; 11 bases are shared with TRBD1. Germline lookup yields CDR1 SGHNT and CDR2 YYREEE (reference sequence). V was clipped by 4 bases and J by 7 bases; unmatched bases: 7. The CDR3 runs to 14 residues. CDR3 amino acids: CASSQGQGAREQYF. The DNA of the CDR3 is TGTGCCAGCAGCCAAGGACAGGGGGCGCGAGAGCAGTACTTC.

V usage is TRBV5-5 and J usage is TRBJ1-5; 8 bases line up with TRBD1. The CDR3 spans 19 residues. Germline V CDR1 and CDR2: SGHKS, YYEKEE (reference sequence). V lost 1 base, J lost 8 bases, and 20 bases stayed unmatched. The CDR3 DNA follows: TGTGCCAGCAGCTTGTATGTTGTTGCAGGACAGGGAGGTGTAAAGCCCCAGCATTTT. It yields the protein CASSLYVVAGQGGVKPQHF. The whole variable domain, remainder taken from reference TRBV5-5 and TRBJ1-5, is DAGVTQSPTHLIKTRGQQVTLRCSPISGHKSVSWYQQVLGQGPQFIFQYYEKEERGRGNFPDRFSARQFPNYSSELNVNALLLGDSALYLCASSLYVVAGQGGVKPQHFGDGTRLSIL.